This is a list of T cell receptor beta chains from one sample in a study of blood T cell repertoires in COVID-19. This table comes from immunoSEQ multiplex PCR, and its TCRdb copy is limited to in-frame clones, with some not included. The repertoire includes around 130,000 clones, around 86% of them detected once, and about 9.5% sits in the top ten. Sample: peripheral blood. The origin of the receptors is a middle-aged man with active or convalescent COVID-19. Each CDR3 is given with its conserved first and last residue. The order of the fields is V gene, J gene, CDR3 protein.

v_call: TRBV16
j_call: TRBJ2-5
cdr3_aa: CASSPGSLETQYF

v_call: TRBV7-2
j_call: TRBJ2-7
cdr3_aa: CASSLAGGPYEQYF

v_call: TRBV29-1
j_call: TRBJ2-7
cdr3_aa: CSTQQFGGEQYF

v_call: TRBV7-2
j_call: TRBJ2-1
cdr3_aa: CASSFSGRNNEQFF

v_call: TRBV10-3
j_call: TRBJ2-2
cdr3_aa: CAIRAGTANTGELFF

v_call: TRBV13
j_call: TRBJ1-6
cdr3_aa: CASSLGTGPYNSPLHF

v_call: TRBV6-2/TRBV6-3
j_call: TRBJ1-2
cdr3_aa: CASSSGQNYGYTF

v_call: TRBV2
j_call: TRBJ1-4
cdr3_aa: CASSEGGQGAAEKLFF

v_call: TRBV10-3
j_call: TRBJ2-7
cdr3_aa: CAIKSTGGRIYEQYF

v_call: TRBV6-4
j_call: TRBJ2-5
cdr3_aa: CASSDLSGGVQETQYF

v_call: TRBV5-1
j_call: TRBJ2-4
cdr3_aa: CASSLTGTDENIQYF

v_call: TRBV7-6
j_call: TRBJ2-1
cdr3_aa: CASSSLAETYNEQFF

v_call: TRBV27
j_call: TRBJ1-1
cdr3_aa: CASSLDRLRDTEAFF

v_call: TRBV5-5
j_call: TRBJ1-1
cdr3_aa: CASSLQGGSTEAFF

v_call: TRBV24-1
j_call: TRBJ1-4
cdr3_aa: CATEDRANEKLFF

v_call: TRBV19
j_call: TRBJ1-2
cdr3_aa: CASSLGQSFYGYTF

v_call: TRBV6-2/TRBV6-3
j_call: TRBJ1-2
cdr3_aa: CASSYGQVGYTF

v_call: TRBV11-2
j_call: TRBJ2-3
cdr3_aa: CASSPGLAGPSTDTQYF

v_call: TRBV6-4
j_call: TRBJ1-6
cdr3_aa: CASSNTGGGGSPLHF

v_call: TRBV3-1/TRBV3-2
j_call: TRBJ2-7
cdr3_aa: CASSHMTSGGNEQYF

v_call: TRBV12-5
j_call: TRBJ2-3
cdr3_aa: CASGLAKQGTDTQYF

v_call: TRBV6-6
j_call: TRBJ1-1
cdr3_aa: CASRTGTGNTEAFF

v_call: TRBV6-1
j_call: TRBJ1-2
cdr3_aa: CASSEEGLGGYTF

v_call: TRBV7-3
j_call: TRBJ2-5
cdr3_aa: CASSLNTAGSGAPQYF

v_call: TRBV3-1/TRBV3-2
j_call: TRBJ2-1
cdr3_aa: CASSQGLYNEQFF

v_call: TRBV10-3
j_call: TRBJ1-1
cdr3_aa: CAIDRTTEAFF

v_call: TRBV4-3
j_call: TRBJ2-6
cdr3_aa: CASSQGSRGQGDSGANVLTF

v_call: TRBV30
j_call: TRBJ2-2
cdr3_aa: CAWMLGLTSAGMELFF

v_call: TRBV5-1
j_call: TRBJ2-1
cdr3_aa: CASSPGGSGGYNEQFF

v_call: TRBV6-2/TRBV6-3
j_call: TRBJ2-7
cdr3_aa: CASSRQGYYEQYF

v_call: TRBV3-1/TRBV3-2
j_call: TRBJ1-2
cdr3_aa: CASSPFSGGGYTF

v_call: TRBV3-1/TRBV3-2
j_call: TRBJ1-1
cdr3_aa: CASSADRANTEAFF

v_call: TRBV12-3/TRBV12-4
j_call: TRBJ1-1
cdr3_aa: CASSLGGNTEAFF

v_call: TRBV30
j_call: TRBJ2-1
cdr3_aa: CAWSVSGLSSYNEQFF

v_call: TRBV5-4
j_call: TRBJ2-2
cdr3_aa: CASSLGLQGPGELFF

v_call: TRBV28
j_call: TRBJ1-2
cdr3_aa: CASSPAGWGGNYGYTF

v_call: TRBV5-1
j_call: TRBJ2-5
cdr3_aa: CASSLAGGETQYF

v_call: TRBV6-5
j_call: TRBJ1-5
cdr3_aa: CASSRGRGHQPQHF

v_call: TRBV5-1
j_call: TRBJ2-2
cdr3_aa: CASSSTRGGADRYGELFF

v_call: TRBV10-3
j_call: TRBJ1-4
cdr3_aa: CAISGGQGGGEKLFF

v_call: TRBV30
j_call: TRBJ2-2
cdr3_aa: CAWSNGGASTGELFF

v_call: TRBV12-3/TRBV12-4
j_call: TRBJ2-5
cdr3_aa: CASSRDYQETQYF

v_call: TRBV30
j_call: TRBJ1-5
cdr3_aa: CAWGTPGGQPQHF

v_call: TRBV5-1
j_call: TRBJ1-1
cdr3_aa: CASSWRAGAQNTEAFF

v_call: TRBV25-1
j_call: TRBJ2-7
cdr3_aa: CASSDLRGGEYF

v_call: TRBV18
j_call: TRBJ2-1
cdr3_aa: CASSPSRSGGHNEQFF

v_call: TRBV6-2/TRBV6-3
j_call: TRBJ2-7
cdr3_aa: CASSSGLAGGRAYEQYF

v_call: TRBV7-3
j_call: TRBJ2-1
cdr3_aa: CASSLEGQGYNEQFF

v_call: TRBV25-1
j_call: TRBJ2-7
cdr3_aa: CASSGRHRGRSYEQYF